This T cell receptor beta chain appears in the sequencing data of a study of blood T cell repertoires in COVID-19. Overall study context: COVID-19 samples collected from the United States, Italy and Spain covered acute and convalescent phases. Sources were T cells, B-cell-depleted T cells, or PBMCs; the material itself was cDNA or gDNA.

The CDR3 has 15 amino acids. Germline assignment: CDR1 SNHLY and CDR2 FYNNEI. J was trimmed by 2 bases and V by 6 bases; bases with no gene match: 8. TCRdb keeps only in-frame clones here, not all; method: immunoSEQ multiplex PCR. The profile shows around 50,000 clones, 86% of them singletons. This sequence joins TRBV2 and TRBJ2-7, with 9 positions matching TRBD1. This TCR was sampled from a woman aged 55-70 years with acute or convalescent COVID-19. Sequences were obtained from peripheral blood. In DNA, the CDR3 is TGTGCCAGCAGCACCTGGACAGGGGACGCCTACGAGCAGTACTTC. Translation gives CASSTWTGDAYEQYF. Full variable domain (missing parts from reference TRBV2 and TRBJ2-7): EPEVTQTPSHQVTQMGQEVILRCVPISNHLYFYWYRQILGQKVEFLVSFYNNEISEKSEIFDDQFSVERPDGSNFTLKIRSTKLEDSAMYFCASSTWTGDAYEQYFGPGTRLTVT.